The rows below give T cell receptor beta chains drawn from one sample of a study of T-cell reconstitution after alpha-beta-depleted transplantation in children. In TCRdb, the PCR reads were re-called with MiXCR into one record per CDR3 protein. Altogether around 60,000 distinct CDR3 sequences are present, approximately 46% being singletons, with the ten largest covering around 98%. Sample: PBMCs, mostly from graft donor cells, taken 360 days after TCRalphabeta/CD19-depleted stem cell transplant. The receptors come from a male patient between 10 and 17 years old who had a stem cell transplant for acute lymphoblastic leukemia, so the T cells may come from the graft donor. Both conserved end residues are part of each CDR3. A D gene is named only where the DNA matches it firmly. Part of the rows lack a size; the others show once, few, many or a class for expanded clones.

TRBV12-3/TRBV12-4	-	few	TRBJ1-5	CASSLGVSNQPQHF	TGTGCCAGCAGCCTAGGGGTTAGCAATCAGCCCCAGCATTTT
TRBV6-2/TRBV6-3	-	-	TRBJ1-4	CASTEKGEEKLFF	TGTGCCAGCACCGAGAAGGGAGAAGAAAAACTGTTTTTT
TRBV28	-	-	TRBJ1-5	CASRIGGLYSNQPQHF	TGTGCCAGCAGGATAGGAGGCCTTTATAGCAATCAGCCCCAGCATTTT
TRBV29-1	TRBD1	-	TRBJ2-1	CSVGDSHNEQFF	TGCAGCGTAGGGGACAGCCACAATGAGCAGTTCTTC
TRBV21-1	-	-	TRBJ2-7	CASSKDRGVDYFYEQYF	TGTGCCAGCAGCAAAGACAGGGGGGTGGACTACTTCTACGAGCAGTACTTC
TRBV12-3/TRBV12-4	TRBD1	few	TRBJ1-2	CASSPLQGNYGYTF	TGTGCCAGCAGTCCCTTACAGGGGAACTATGGCTACACCTTC
TRBV3-1	-	-	TRBJ2-3	CASSRQGRADTQYF	TGTGCCAGCAGCCGACAGGGGAGGGCAGATACGCAGTATTTT
TRBV10-3	TRBD2	-	TRBJ2-7	CATQLAGGYEQYF	TGTGCCACTCAACTAGCGGGGGGATACGAGCAGTACTTC
TRBV28	-	-	TRBJ2-7	CATSTGEAYEQYF	TGTGCCACCTCGACAGGTGAGGCATACGAGCAGTACTTC
TRBV5-8	TRBD1	-	TRBJ1-4	CASSLPGGDEKLFF	TGTGCCAGCAGCTTGCCAGGGGGAGACGAAAAACTGTTTTTT
TRBV7-9	TRBD2	-	TRBJ2-1	CASSLAPSGGNEQFF	TGTGCCAGCAGCTTAGCTCCTAGCGGGGGCAATGAGCAGTTCTTC
TRBV5-1	TRBD2	-	TRBJ2-5	CASSLELALAAQETQYF	TGCGCCAGCAGCTTGGAATTGGCGCTAGCGGCCCAAGAGACCCAGTACTTC
TRBV2	TRBD1	-	TRBJ2-1	CASSVPGTVSYNEQFF	TGTGCCAGCAGCGTTCCCGGGACAGTGTCCTACAATGAGCAGTTCTTC
TRBV12-3/TRBV12-4	-	-	TRBJ2-2	CASSQGGTGELFF	TGTGCCAGCAGTCAAGGGGGTACCGGGGAGCTGTTTTTT
TRBV4-2	TRBD1	few	TRBJ2-1	CASSQEGAGGGNEQFF	TGTGCCAGCAGCCAAGAGGGGGCAGGGGGCGGAAATGAGCAGTTCTTC
TRBV12-3/TRBV12-4	-	few	TRBJ2-2	CASSLWQGPNTGELFF	TGTGCCAGCAGTTTATGGCAGGGGCCGAACACCGGGGAGCTGTTTTTT
TRBV5-1	TRBD2	once	TRBJ2-3	CASAGLAGGRDTQYF	TGCGCCAGCGCAGGGCTAGCGGGAGGAAGAGATACGCAGTATTTT
TRBV20-1	TRBD2	-	TRBJ2-7	CSAPPSGRAYEQYF	TGCAGTGCCCCACCTAGCGGGAGGGCCTACGAGCAGTACTTC
TRBV27	-	-	TRBJ2-4	CASRGEFPRGKNIQYF	TGTGCCAGCAGGGGGGAATTTCCTCGGGGCAAAAACATTCAGTACTTC
TRBV29-1	-	-	TRBJ2-4	CSVVFMGGLGPDIQYF	TGCAGCGTTGTCTTTATGGGGGGCCTGGGGCCGGACATTCAGTACTTC
TRBV20-1	-	-	TRBJ2-5	CSGETGPPPGQTQYF	TGCAGTGGAGAGACAGGACCCCCTCCTGGCCAGACCCAGTACTTC
TRBV9	TRBD1	few	TRBJ2-7	CASSVEPGQGRYEQYF	TGTGCCAGCAGCGTAGAGCCGGGACAGGGGAGATACGAGCAGTACTTC
TRBV5-1	-	-	TRBJ2-1	CASSLLEGVYNEQFF	TGCGCCAGCAGCTTGCTTGAGGGGGTCTACAATGAGCAGTTCTTC
TRBV5-1	TRBD1	once	TRBJ2-3	CASSLMTGGTDTQYF	TGCGCCAGCAGCTTGATGACAGGGGGCACAGATACGCAGTATTTT
TRBV7-6	TRBD1	-	TRBJ2-1	CASSLDRGNEQFF	TGTGCCAGCAGCTTAGACAGGGGTAATGAGCAGTTCTTC
TRBV12-3/TRBV12-4	TRBD1	few	TRBJ1-3	CASSLTGGTGNTIYF	TGTGCCAGCAGTTTGACAGGGGGCACTGGAAACACCATATATTTT
TRBV12-3/TRBV12-4	TRBD1	-	TRBJ1-5	CASSFGGTGAQPQHF	TGTGCCAGCAGTTTTGGCGGGACAGGGGCTCAGCCCCAGCATTTT
TRBV20-1	-	-	TRBJ2-5	CSARDVEAGGTLTETQYF	TGCAGTGCTAGAGATGTCGAAGCGGGCGGGACCTTAACTGAGACCCAGTACTTC
TRBV12-3/TRBV12-4	-	-	TRBJ1-3	CASSESLSGNTIYF	TGTGCCAGCAGCGAGTCGCTCTCTGGAAACACCATATATTTT
TRBV7-8	-	few	TRBJ2-2	CASSFLNTGELFF	TGTGCCAGCAGCTTCCTGAACACCGGGGAGCTGTTTTTT
TRBV2	TRBD2	-	TRBJ2-7	CASSDTSGSQNEQYF	TGTGCCAGCAGCGACACTAGCGGGAGTCAGAACGAGCAGTACTTC
TRBV12-3/TRBV12-4	-	-	TRBJ2-1	CASSPLATGYEQFF	TGTGCCAGCAGTCCCCTAGCCACCGGATATGAGCAGTTCTTC
TRBV12-3/TRBV12-4	-	-	TRBJ2-6	CASSSTGGPGANVLTF	TGTGCCAGCAGTTCGACCGGGGGGCCTGGGGCCAACGTCCTGACTTTC
TRBV12-3/TRBV12-4	-	once	TRBJ1-2	CASSWDNGYGYTF	TGTGCCAGCAGTTGGGACAACGGATATGGCTACACCTTC
TRBV27	-	-	TRBJ1-1	CASSLFGRMNTEAFF	TGTGCCAGCAGTTTATTCGGACGGATGAACACTGAAGCTTTCTTT
TRBV5-1	-	few	TRBJ2-2	CASSMGHQNTGELFF	TGCGCCAGCAGCATGGGACATCAGAACACCGGGGAGCTGTTTTTT
TRBV2	TRBD2	-	TRBJ2-1	CASSATSGNPSDEQFF	TGTGCCAGCAGTGCCACTAGCGGGAATCCGTCAGATGAGCAGTTCTTC
TRBV5-1	-	-	TRBJ2-1	CASSSSVGLYNEQFF	TGCGCCAGCAGCTCCTCAGTGGGACTTTACAATGAGCAGTTCTTC
TRBV12-3/TRBV12-4	TRBD1	few	TRBJ2-7	CASSYGQGGVFYEQYF	TGTGCCAGCAGTTACGGACAGGGGGGGGTTTTCTACGAGCAGTACTTC
TRBV27	TRBD1	-	TRBJ2-7	CASGSRTGISYEQYF	TGTGCCAGCGGTTCACGGACAGGGATCAGCTACGAGCAGTACTTC
TRBV7-9	-	-	TRBJ1-1	CASSGTEAFF	TGTGCCAGCTCTGGGACTGAAGCTTTCTTT
TRBV7-7	TRBD2	few	TRBJ2-1	CASRLFPGGGSYNEQFF	TGTGCTAGCAGGCTATTCCCGGGAGGGGGCTCCTACAATGAGCAGTTCTTC
TRBV12-3/TRBV12-4	-	-	TRBJ2-5	CASSRDRSQETQYF	TGTGCCAGCAGCCGCGACAGAAGCCAGGAGACCCAGTACTTC
TRBV12-3/TRBV12-4	TRBD2	-	TRBJ2-1	CASSLRTRWTPNNEQFF	TGTGCCAGCAGTCTCAGGACTAGGTGGACCCCGAACAATGAGCAGTTCTTC
TRBV6-2/TRBV6-3	-	once	TRBJ2-1	CASGRTLYEQFF	TGTGCCAGCGGAAGGACCCTATATGAGCAGTTCTTC
TRBV4-3	-	-	TRBJ2-1	CASSLTHVGVPPDEQFF	TGCGCCAGCAGCCTCACCCACGTAGGGGTCCCACCAGATGAGCAGTTCTTC
TRBV10-3	-	few	TRBJ2-5	CAISESGTPQETQYF	TGTGCCATCAGTGAGTCGGGGACGCCCCAAGAGACCCAGTACTTC
TRBV5-1	TRBD2	-	TRBJ2-3	CASSLAGVRKYF	TGCGCCAGCAGTTTAGCGGGAGTTAGGAAGTATTTT
TRBV29-1	TRBD1	-	TRBJ2-2	CSADREYTGELFF	TGCAGCGCCGACAGGGAGTACACCGGGGAGCTGTTTTTT
TRBV29-1	-	-	TRBJ1-5	CSVEEQNQPQHF	TGCAGCGTTGAAGAGCAGAATCAGCCCCAGCATTTT
TRBV12-3/TRBV12-4	-	few	TRBJ1-2	CASTPKRGLYGYTF	TGTGCCAGCACTCCCAAGCGGGGGCTCTATGGCTACACCTTC
TRBV12-3/TRBV12-4	-	few	TRBJ2-2	CASSLSRWAGELFF	TGTGCCAGCAGTTTGTCGCGGTGGGCCGGGGAGCTGTTTTTT